These T cell receptor beta chains were read from a single sample in a study of T-cell memory formation after mild COVID-19. Each CDR3 protein gets one entry after TCRdb re-called the 5' RACE reads with MiXCR. The sample contains about 150,000 distinct CDR3 sequences, under 30% of which appear only once. What was sequenced was PBMCs or a T cell subset sorted from them (not recorded which). These receptor sequences come from an adult woman who had mild COVID-19 (a few samples of this study predate the infection). Cell type and time point are not known. Both conserved end residues are trimmed from each CDR3. Each record gives: CDR3 protein, clone size, J gene, V gene. Expanded clones get a size class; other rows say once, few or many, or leave the size out.

CDR3: ATSSYLAGITDTQY; size: NA; J: TRBJ2-3; V: TRBV15
CDR3: ASSATDTQY; size: NA; J: TRBJ2-3; V: TRBV7-9
CDR3: ASSGDRGHNEQF; size: NA; J: TRBJ2-1; V: TRBV9
CDR3: ASSLGVTSGSGETQY; size: few; J: TRBJ2-5; V: TRBV7-8
CDR3: ASSPLRSMNTEAF; size: NA; J: TRBJ1-1; V: TRBV18
CDR3: ASSLGGDGYT; size: NA; J: TRBJ1-2; V: TRBV7-9
CDR3: ASSSRTSGSRDEQF; size: few; J: TRBJ2-1; V: TRBV7-9
CDR3: SVVNPDRSTANYGYT; size: NA; J: TRBJ1-2; V: TRBV29-1
CDR3: ASSLQMGVGIEAF; size: NA; J: TRBJ1-1; V: TRBV12-3/TRBV12-4
CDR3: ASRNRGQETQY; size: NA; J: TRBJ2-5; V: TRBV12-3/TRBV12-4
CDR3: ASSLTPPEAF; size: NA; J: TRBJ1-1; V: TRBV6-5
CDR3: SAVPRTGPMNTEAF; size: NA; J: TRBJ1-1; V: TRBV20-1
CDR3: ASSLNAGNTGELF; size: few; J: TRBJ2-2; V: TRBV7-8
CDR3: ASSYGRGTLGF; size: once; J: TRBJ1-1; V: TRBV6-5
CDR3: ASSVAGTKPNNEQF; size: NA; J: TRBJ2-1; V: TRBV9
CDR3: ASSDLGREGSSYEQY; size: NA; J: TRBJ2-7; V: TRBV6-1
CDR3: ASSSRDGETQY; size: NA; J: TRBJ2-5; V: TRBV7-9
CDR3: ASSYVAWREKDSPLH; size: once; J: TRBJ1-6; V: TRBV6-5
CDR3: SARDPGTGNEQTQY; size: few; J: TRBJ2-5; V: TRBV20-1
CDR3: ASSLQWQGTGEQY; size: NA; J: TRBJ2-7; V: TRBV12-3/TRBV12-4
CDR3: ASSAFVGQGGGEQF; size: few; J: TRBJ2-1; V: TRBV7-3
CDR3: ASSQDAEYEQY; size: NA; J: TRBJ2-7; V: TRBV3-1
CDR3: ATSAGANVLT; size: NA; J: TRBJ2-6; V: TRBV24-1
CDR3: SVPGVGTGDTGELF; size: NA; J: TRBJ2-2; V: TRBV29-1
CDR3: ASSFTGGGQPQH; size: NA; J: TRBJ1-5; V: TRBV7-9
CDR3: ASQISGQGGYEQY; size: NA; J: TRBJ2-7; V: TRBV27
CDR3: ASSLVGGDTGELF; size: few; J: TRBJ2-2; V: TRBV12-3/TRBV12-4
CDR3: ASSNSGGPGPQH; size: few; J: TRBJ1-5; V: TRBV12-3/TRBV12-4
CDR3: ASSQVDGLSSYNSPLH; size: once; J: TRBJ1-6; V: TRBV4-1
CDR3: ASSSRQGGVQPQH; size: few; J: TRBJ1-5; V: TRBV12-3/TRBV12-4
CDR3: ATSAGSEAF; size: few; J: TRBJ1-1; V: TRBV24-1
CDR3: ASSPSLDSPYEQY; size: NA; J: TRBJ2-7; V: TRBV5-1
CDR3: ATSRDRDTGELF; size: NA; J: TRBJ2-2; V: TRBV15
CDR3: AISEAPLAVSSYNEQF; size: NA; J: TRBJ2-1; V: TRBV10-3
CDR3: ASSSSPGSVTEAF; size: few; J: TRBJ1-1; V: TRBV5-1
CDR3: ASSQEGVRPEAF; size: NA; J: TRBJ1-1; V: TRBV4-1
CDR3: ASSYSIRAMNTEAF; size: NA; J: TRBJ1-1; V: TRBV6-5
CDR3: ASSFELAVSTDTQY; size: NA; J: TRBJ2-3; V: TRBV5-6
CDR3: ASSLVESGEQY; size: few; J: TRBJ2-7; V: TRBV7-9
CDR3: ASGVLVFSGANVLT; size: few; J: TRBJ2-6; V: TRBV5-6
CDR3: ATYTDTQY; size: NA; J: TRBJ2-3; V: TRBV7-9